These T cell receptor beta chains were read from a single sample in a study of cytomegalovirus exposure and HLA in healthy donors. Using immunoSEQ multiplex PCR, the repertoire was profiled, and TCRdb retains in-frame clones only, with some absent. The sample carries about 110,000 clones, approximately 70% recorded once. Sequenced: PBMCs. The source is a woman in her 70s in good health and CMV-seropositive. CDR3s include the opening cysteine and the closing phenylalanine or tryptophan. D genes are given only for firm matches. The size of a clone is reported for some rows only, either as once, few or many, or as a class for expanded clones.

j_call	d_call	v_call	clone_size	cdr3_aa	cdr3_nt
TRBJ2-5	-	TRBV2	-	CASSDRVRTIQETQYF	TGTGCCAGCAGTGATCGGGTCAGAACCATCCAAGAGACCCAGTACTTC
TRBJ1-2	TRBD1	TRBV10-3	-	CAISEQGGYGYTF	TGTGCCATCAGTGAACAGGGGGGCTATGGCTACACCTTC
TRBJ2-3	-	TRBV7-9	-	CASSSIAAYTDTQYF	TGTGCCAGCAGCTCTATCGCGGCGTACACAGATACGCAGTATTTT
TRBJ2-2	-	TRBV6-6	few	CASSIRSDTGELFF	TGTGCCAGCAGCATCCGGTCGGACACCGGGGAGCTGTTTTTT
TRBJ1-4	TRBD1	TRBV10-1	-	CASSRTGGGEKLFF	TGCGCCAGCAGCCGGACAGGGGGAGGTGAAAAACTGTTTTTT
TRBJ1-5	TRBD1	TRBV5-1	-	CASSQGTENQPQHF	TGCGCCAGCAGCCAAGGGACAGAAAATCAGCCCCAGCATTTT
TRBJ1-1	-	TRBV6-5	few	CASSYSKSGNTEAFF	TGTGCCAGCAGTTACTCGAAAAGCGGCAACACTGAAGCTTTCTTT
TRBJ1-4	TRBD1	TRBV19	few	CASSIQGGDEKLFF	TGTGCCAGTAGTATCCAGGGGGGCGATGAAAAACTGTTTTTT
TRBJ1-2	TRBD1	TRBV2	-	CARQSDRENYGYTF	TGTGCCCGGCAGAGCGACAGGGAGAACTATGGCTACACCTTC
TRBJ1-5	TRBD1	TRBV6-5	-	CASRTDRGMDQPQHF	TGTGCCAGCAGAACTGACAGGGGAATGGATCAGCCCCAGCATTTT
TRBJ2-7	-	TRBV6-5	-	CASSLMGGEQYF	TGTGCCAGCAGCTTAATGGGGGGCGAGCAGTACTTC
TRBJ2-1	TRBD1	TRBV18	-	CASSPPTGGNEQFF	TGTGCCAGCTCACCACCGACAGGGGGCAATGAGCAGTTCTTC
TRBJ1-4	-	TRBV19	-	CASSLLVGGTNEKLFF	TGTGCCAGTAGTCTCCTTGTGGGGGGGACTAATGAAAAACTGTTTTTT
TRBJ2-7	TRBD1	TRBV5-1	few	CASSPGTVPTYEQYF	TGCGCCAGCAGCCCCGGGACAGTACCCACCTACGAGCAGTACTTC
TRBJ2-1	-	TRBV25-1	-	CASSVGRPAGQFF	TGTGCCAGCAGTGTCGGACGACCGGCGGGGCAGTTCTTC
TRBJ2-5	TRBD2	TRBV7-6	once	CASSLGSGGVGETQYF	TGTGCCAGCAGCTTAGGTAGCGGGGGTGTGGGCGAGACCCAGTACTTC
TRBJ1-1	-	TRBV30	once	CAWSVLAGRAEAFF	TGTGCCTGGAGTGTTTTGGCAGGGAGGGCTGAAGCTTTCTTT
TRBJ2-7	TRBD1	TRBV20-1	-	CSAEDRYEQYF	TGCAGTGCTGAGGACAGGTACGAGCAGTACTTC
TRBJ2-7	-	TRBV2	few	CASTRGGGSSYEQYF	TGTGCCAGCACCAGAGGCGGAGGTTCCTCCTACGAGCAGTACTTC
TRBJ1-6	-	TRBV2	once	CASSVTKGHNSPLHF	TGTGCCAGCAGTGTGACAAAGGGGCATAATTCACCCCTCCACTTT
TRBJ2-1	TRBD2	TRBV10-3	-	CAISEVPGGRYNEQFF	TGTGCCATCAGTGAGGTGCCGGGGGGGAGATACAATGAGCAGTTCTTC
TRBJ1-2	-	TRBV6-1	few	CASSDTGFYGYTF	TGTGCCAGCAGTGATACAGGGTTCTATGGCTACACCTTC
TRBJ1-2	-	TRBV14	-	CASSQATSGGGYTF	TGTGCCAGCAGCCAAGCGACATCGGGGGGTGGCTACACCTTC
TRBJ1-3	-	TRBV11-2	-	CASSLGESPAPYIF	-
TRBJ2-7	-	TRBV6-5	-	CASSYSIQEAYEQYF	TGTGCCAGCAGTTACTCGATTCAGGAAGCCTACGAGCAGTACTTC
TRBJ2-6	TRBD1	TRBV2	-	CASISGQGAGANVLTF	TGTGCCAGCATATCGGGACAGGGGGCTGGGGCCAACGTCCTGACTTTC
TRBJ2-3	-	TRBV5-6	-	CASSLVGSTDTQYF	TGTGCCAGCAGCTTGGTCGGGAGCACAGATACGCAGTATTTT
TRBJ1-2	-	TRBV14	-	CASSQITGVRGYTF	TGTGCCAGCAGCCAAATCACAGGAGTGAGAGGCTACACCTTC
TRBJ1-1	-	TRBV5-1	-	CASSLQPGNTEAFF	TGCGCCAGCAGCTTGCAGCCGGGGAACACTGAAGCTTTCTTT
TRBJ1-6	-	TRBV5-1	-	CASSLDRQNSPLHF	TGCGCCAGCAGCTTGGACAGACAGAATTCACCCCTCCACTTT
TRBJ2-3	-	TRBV5-1	-	CASSLGQAADTQYF	TGCGCCAGCAGCTTGGGACAAGCGGCAGATACGCAGTATTTT
TRBJ1-2	-	TRBV30	-	CAWSRVGVDGYTF	TGTGCCTGGAGTCGAGTAGGGGTTGATGGCTACACCTTC
TRBJ1-1	TRBD1	TRBV9	once	CASSPSGRGRLNANTEAFF	TGTGCCAGCAGCCCCAGTGGCAGGGGGAGGTTGAACGCGAACACTGAAGCTTTCTTT
TRBJ2-7	TRBD1	TRBV9	few	CASSVGQGPFEQYF	TGTGCCAGCAGCGTAGGACAGGGCCCCTTCGAGCAGTACTTC
TRBJ1-2	-	TRBV5-5	-	CASSLDLEFYGYTF	TGTGCCAGCAGCTTGGACTTGGAGTTCTATGGCTACACCTTC
TRBJ2-1	TRBD1	TRBV2	-	CASRLTGPYNEQFF	TGTGCCAGCAGGTTGACAGGGCCCTACAATGAGCAGTTCTTC
TRBJ1-5	-	TRBV6-5	-	CASSYSGGEGPQHF	TGTGCCAGCAGTTACTCAGGGGGGGAAGGCCCCCAGCATTTT
TRBJ2-5	-	TRBV29-1	-	CSVEDLGRQETQYF	TGCAGCGTTGAAGATCTAGGCAGACAAGAGACCCAGTACTTC
TRBJ2-4	TRBD2	TRBV19	few	CASSIATGGPQNIQYF	TGTGCCAGTAGTATAGCAACGGGGGGGCCCCAAAACATTCAGTACTTC
TRBJ2-7	TRBD1	TRBV4-2	-	CASSQVPGQSYEQYF	TGTGCCAGCAGCCAGGTGCCGGGACAGTCCTACGAGCAGTACTTC
TRBJ2-5	-	TRBV13	-	CASSPRAGAYQETQYF	TGTGCCAGCAGCCCACGGGCAGGGGCCTATCAGGAGACCCAGTACTTC
TRBJ2-5	-	TRBV4-3	-	CASSQGQGGQETQYF	TGCGCCAGCAGCCAAGGGCAGGGGGGTCAAGAGACCCAGTACTTC
TRBJ2-3	-	TRBV2	-	CASLQSGTSTDTQYF	TGTGCCAGCCTTCAGTCCGGGACTAGCACAGATACGCAGTATTTT
TRBJ1-4	TRBD1	TRBV5-5	-	CASSWGQTTTNEKLFF	TGTGCCAGCAGCTGGGGACAGACAACAACTAATGAAAAACTGTTTTTT
TRBJ1-5	-	TRBV4-2	once	CASSQDPYRDKNQPQHF	TGTGCCAGCAGCCAAGACCCCTACCGGGACAAAAATCAGCCCCAGCATTTT
TRBJ1-4	-	TRBV19	-	CASGTLDASEKLFF	TGTGCCAGTGGGACTCTGGACGCGAGCGAAAAACTGTTTTTT
TRBJ1-4	-	TRBV4-2	-	CASSQQGYEKLFF	TGTGCCAGCAGCCAGCAGGGTTATGAAAAACTGTTTTTT
TRBJ2-1	TRBD2	TRBV7-3	few	CASPWRLAAYNEQFF	TGTGCCAGCCCCTGGCGACTAGCGGCATACAATGAGCAGTTCTTC
TRBJ1-5	-	TRBV6-5	few	CASSYDGSRQPQHF	TGTGCCAGCAGTTACGATGGTTCGAGGCAGCCCCAGCATTTT
TRBJ2-7	-	TRBV10-2	few	CASSESLTSKSYEQYF	TGCGCCAGCAGTGAGTCATTAACATCGAAAAGCTACGAGCAGTACTTC
TRBJ1-5	TRBD1	TRBV5-5	once	CASSLAFGTGGGNQPQHF	TGTGCCAGCAGCTTGGCCTTTGGGACAGGGGGCGGCAATCAGCCCCAGCATTTT
TRBJ1-1	TRBD1	TRBV30	-	CAWSVLGGKEAFF	TGTGCCTGGAGTGTATTAGGGGGCAAGGAAGCTTTCTTT
TRBJ1-2	-	TRBV29-1	few	CSVDGQSNYGYTF	TGCAGCGTTGATGGACAGTCTAACTATGGCTACACCTTC
TRBJ2-5	TRBD1	TRBV10-3	-	CAVLGGAGGSETQYF	TGTGCCGTCCTCGGTGGGGCAGGGGGCTCGGAGACCCAGTACTTC
TRBJ1-5	-	TRBV6-5	-	CASSYSPPSGNQPQHF	TGTGCCAGCAGTTACTCCCCCCCCTCAGGCAATCAGCCCCAGCATTTT
TRBJ1-3	-	TRBV6-5	-	CASHRGSGNTIYF	TGTGCCAGCCACCGGGGCTCTGGAAACACCATATATTTT
TRBJ2-1	TRBD2	TRBV5-4	-	CASSGGLAGMQFF	TGTGCCAGCAGCGGGGGACTAGCGGGAATGCAGTTCTTC